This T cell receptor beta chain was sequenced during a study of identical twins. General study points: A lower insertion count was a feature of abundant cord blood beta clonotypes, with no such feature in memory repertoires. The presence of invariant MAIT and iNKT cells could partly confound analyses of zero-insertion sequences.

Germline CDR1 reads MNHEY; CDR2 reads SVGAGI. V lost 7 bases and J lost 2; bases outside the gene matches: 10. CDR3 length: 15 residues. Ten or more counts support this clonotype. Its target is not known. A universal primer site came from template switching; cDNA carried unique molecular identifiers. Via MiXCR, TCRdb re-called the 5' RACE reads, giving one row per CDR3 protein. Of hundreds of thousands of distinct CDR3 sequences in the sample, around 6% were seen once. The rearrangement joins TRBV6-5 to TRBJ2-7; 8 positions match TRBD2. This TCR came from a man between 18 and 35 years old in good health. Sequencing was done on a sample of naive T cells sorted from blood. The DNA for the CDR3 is TGTGCCAGCACTTCCAGGACTAGCTCTGCCTACGAGCAGTACTTC. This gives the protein CASTSRTSSAYEQYF.